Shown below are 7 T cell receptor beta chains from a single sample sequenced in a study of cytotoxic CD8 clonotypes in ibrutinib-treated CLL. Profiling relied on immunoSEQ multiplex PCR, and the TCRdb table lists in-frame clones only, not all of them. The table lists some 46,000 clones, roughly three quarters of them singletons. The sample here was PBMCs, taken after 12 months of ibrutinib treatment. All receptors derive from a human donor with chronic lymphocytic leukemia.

CDR3 DNA sequence: TGTGCCAGCAGCCGAGCGGGTTACTACAATGAGCAGTTCTTC. Translating it yields CASSRAGYYNEQFF. The chain joins TRBV11-2 to TRBJ2-1; D is possibly TRBD2 (6 bases). Germline assignment: CDR1 SGHAT and CDR2 FQNNGV. This CDR3 has 14 amino acids. Between the trimmed V and J ends, which lost 5 bases and 3 bases, there was a span of 11 bases. Drawing the rest from reference TRBV11-2 and TRBJ2-1, the complete variable domain is EAGVAQSPRYKIIEKRQSVAFWCNPISGHATLYWYQQILGQGPKLLIQFQNNGVVDDSQLPKDRFSAERLKGVDSTLKIQPAKLEDSAVYLCASSRAGYYNEQFFGPGTRLTVL.

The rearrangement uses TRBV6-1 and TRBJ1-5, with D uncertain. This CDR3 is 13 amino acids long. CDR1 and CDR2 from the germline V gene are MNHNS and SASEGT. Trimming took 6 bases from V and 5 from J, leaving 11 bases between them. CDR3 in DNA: TGTGCCAGCAGGAGAGGGAGTGATCAGCCCCAGCATTTT. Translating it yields CASRRGSDQPQHF.

CDR3 protein: CASSLADRALSEQFF. DNA of the CDR3: TGTGCCAGCAGCTTGGCGGACAGGGCACTTTCCGAGCAGTTCTTC. This chain connects TRBV5-4 to TRBJ2-1; TRBD1 matches 8 bases. CDR1 is SGHNT and CDR2 is YYREEE in the germline V gene (reference sequence). With V trimmed by 0 bases and J by 10 bases, 9 bases remained unmatched. This CDR3 is 15 amino acids long.

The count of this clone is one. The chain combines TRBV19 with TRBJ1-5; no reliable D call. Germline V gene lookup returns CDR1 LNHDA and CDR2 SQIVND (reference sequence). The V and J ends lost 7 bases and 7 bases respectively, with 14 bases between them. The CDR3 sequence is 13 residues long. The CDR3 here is CASTPTIQQPQHF. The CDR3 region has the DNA TGTGCCAGTACTCCAACCATCCAACAGCCCCAGCATTTT.

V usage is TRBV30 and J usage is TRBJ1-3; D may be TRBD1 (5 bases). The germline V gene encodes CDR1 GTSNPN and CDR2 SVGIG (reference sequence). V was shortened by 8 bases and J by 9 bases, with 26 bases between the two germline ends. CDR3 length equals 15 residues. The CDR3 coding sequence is TGTGCCACCTCCGGGACGGACGCCGTGGGGAGCACCATATATTTT. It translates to CATSGTDAVGSTIYF.

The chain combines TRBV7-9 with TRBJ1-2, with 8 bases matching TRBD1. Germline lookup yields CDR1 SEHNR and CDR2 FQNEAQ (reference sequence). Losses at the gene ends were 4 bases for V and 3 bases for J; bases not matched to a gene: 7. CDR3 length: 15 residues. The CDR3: CASSSRTGRDYGYTF. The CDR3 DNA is TGTGCCAGCAGCTCCCGGACAGGGAGGGACTATGGCTACACCTTC.

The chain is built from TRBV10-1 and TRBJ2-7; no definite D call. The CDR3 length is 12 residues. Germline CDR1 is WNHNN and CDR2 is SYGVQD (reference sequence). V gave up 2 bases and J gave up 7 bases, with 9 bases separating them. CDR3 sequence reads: CASSEPTKEQYF. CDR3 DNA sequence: TGCGCCAGCAGTGAGCCGACGAAAGAGCAGTACTTC.